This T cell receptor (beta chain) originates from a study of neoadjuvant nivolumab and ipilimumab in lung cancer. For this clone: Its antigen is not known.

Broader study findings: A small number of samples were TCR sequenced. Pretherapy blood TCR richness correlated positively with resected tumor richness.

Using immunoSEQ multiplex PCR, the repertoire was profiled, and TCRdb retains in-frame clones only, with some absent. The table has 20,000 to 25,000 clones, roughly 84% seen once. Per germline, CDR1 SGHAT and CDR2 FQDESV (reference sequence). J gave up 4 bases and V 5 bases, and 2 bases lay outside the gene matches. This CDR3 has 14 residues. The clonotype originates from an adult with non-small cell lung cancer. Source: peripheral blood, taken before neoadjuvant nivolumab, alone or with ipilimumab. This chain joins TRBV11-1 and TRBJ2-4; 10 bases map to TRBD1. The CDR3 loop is CASSPGQGKNIQYF. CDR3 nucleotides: TGTGCCAGCAGCCCGGGACAGGGGAAAAACATTCAGTACTTC.